Reported below is one TCR beta chain. Antigen specificity is unknown. This sample was taken from a study of T-cell memory formation after mild COVID-19. The wider study: Largely donor-specific sequence clusters came from two donors.

TCRdb called the 5' RACE reads again in MiXCR, with one record for every CDR3 protein. In the table there are hundreds of thousands of distinct CDR3 sequences, roughly 20% of which are singletons. Germline V gene lookup returns CDR1 SGHVS and CDR2 FQNEAQ. This CDR3 has 13 residues. Trimming shortened V by 1 base and J by 8 bases, and 8 bases separated the two germline ends. Findings and limits, study-wide: Clones contracting across day 15 to 85 had a balanced CD4/CD8 profile; later expanding clones leaned CD4+. Among CD4+ contracting clones, most were CM and EM, and CD8+ ones EMRA. Some clones that responded turned up in pre-infection memory, which suggests that cross-reactive memory joined in.

J is TRBJ1-4 and V is TRBV7-8; no clear D. The TCR was taken from an adult woman who had mild COVID-19 (a few samples of this study predate the infection). Cell type and time point are not known. Sequenced input: PBMCs or a T cell subset sorted from them (not recorded which). CDR3 DNA sequence: TGTGCCAGCAGCTTAGGGCCCGTCGAAAAACTGTTTTTT. This encodes CASSLGPVEKLFF.